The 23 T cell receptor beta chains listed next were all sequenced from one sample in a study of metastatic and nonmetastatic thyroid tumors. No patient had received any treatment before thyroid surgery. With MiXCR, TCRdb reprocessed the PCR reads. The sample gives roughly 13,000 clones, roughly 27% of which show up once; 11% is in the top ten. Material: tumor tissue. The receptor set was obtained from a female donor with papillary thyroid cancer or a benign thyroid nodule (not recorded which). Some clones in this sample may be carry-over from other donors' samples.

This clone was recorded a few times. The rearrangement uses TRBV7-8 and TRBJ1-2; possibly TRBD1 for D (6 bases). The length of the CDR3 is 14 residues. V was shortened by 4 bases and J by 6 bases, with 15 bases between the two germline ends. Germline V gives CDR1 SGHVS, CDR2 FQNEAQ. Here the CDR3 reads CASSSLGGADGYTF. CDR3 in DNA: TGTGCCAGCAGCTCCCTAGGGGGGGCGGATGGCTACACCTTC.

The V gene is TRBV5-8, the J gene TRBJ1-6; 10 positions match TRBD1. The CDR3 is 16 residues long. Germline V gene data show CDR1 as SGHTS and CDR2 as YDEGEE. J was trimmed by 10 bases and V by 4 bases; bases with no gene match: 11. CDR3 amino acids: CASSPMTGGAWSPLHF. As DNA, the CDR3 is TGTGCCAGCAGCCCCATGACAGGGGGCGCGTGGTCACCCCTCCACTTT.

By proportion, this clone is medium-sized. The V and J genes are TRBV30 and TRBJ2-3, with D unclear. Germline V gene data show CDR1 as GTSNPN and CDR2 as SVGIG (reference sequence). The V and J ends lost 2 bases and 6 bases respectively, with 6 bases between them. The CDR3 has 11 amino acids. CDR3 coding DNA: TGTGCCTGGAGTAGGTTGGATACGCAGTATTTT. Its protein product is CAWSRLDTQYF. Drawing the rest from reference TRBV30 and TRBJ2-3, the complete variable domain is SQTIHQWPATLVQPVGSPLSLECTVEGTSNPNLYWYRQAAGRGLQLLFYSVGIGQISSEVPQNLSASRPQDRQFILSSKKLLLSDSGFYLCAWSRLDTQYFGPGTRLTVL.

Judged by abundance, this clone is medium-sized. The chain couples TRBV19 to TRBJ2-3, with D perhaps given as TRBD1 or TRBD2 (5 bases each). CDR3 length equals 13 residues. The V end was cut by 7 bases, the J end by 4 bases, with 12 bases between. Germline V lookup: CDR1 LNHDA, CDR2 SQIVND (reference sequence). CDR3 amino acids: CASIDRGPDTQYF. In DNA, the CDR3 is TGTGCCAGTATCGACAGAGGGCCAGATACGCAGTATTTT.

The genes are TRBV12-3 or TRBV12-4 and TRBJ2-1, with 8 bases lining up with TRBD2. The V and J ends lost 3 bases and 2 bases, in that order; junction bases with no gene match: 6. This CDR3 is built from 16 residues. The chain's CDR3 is CASSFLQGLAYNEQFF. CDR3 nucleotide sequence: TGTGCCAGCAGTTTTCTGCAGGGACTAGCCTACAATGAGCAGTTCTTC.

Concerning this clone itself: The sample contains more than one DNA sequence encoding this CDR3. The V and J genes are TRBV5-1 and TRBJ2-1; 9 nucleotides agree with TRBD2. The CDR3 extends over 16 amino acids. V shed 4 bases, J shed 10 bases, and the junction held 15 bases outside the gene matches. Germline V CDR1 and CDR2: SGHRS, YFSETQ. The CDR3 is CASSRGGSGSIMEQFF. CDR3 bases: TGCGCCAGCAGCCGGGGTGGTAGCGGGAGTATCATGGAGCAGTTCTTC.

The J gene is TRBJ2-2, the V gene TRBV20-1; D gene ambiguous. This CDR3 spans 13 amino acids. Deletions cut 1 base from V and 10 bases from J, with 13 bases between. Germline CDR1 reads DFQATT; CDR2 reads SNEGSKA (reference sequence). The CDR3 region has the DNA TGCAGTGCTAGAGGATGGCGAGGTTCGGAGCTGTTTTTT. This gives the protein CSARGWRGSELFF.

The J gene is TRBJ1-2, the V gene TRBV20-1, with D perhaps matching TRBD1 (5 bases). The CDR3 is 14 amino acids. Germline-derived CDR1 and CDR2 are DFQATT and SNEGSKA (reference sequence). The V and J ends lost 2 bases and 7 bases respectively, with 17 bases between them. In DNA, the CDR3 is TGCAGTGCTAGATTTTTCCAGGGTAGTTTTGGCTACACCTTC. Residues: CSARFFQGSFGYTF.

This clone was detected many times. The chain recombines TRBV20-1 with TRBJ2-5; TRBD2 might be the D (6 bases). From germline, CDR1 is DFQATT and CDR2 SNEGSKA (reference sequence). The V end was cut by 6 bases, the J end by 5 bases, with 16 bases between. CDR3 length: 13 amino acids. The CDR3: CSATLEGFETQYF. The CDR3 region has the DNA TGCAGTGCCACGCTGGAGGGTTTCGAGACCCAGTACTTC.

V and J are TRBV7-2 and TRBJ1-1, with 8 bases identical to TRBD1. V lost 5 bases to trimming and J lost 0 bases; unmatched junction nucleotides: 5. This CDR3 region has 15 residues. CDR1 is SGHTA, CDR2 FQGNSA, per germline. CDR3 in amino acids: CASSLGQGVNTEAFF. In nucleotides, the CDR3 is TGTGCCAGCAGCCTAGGACAGGGAGTGAACACTGAAGCTTTCTTT.

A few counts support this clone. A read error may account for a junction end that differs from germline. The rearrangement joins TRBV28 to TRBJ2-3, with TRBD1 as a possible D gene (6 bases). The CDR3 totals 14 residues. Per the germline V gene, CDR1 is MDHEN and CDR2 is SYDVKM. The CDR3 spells CASSLGQSTYTQYF. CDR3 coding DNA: TGTGCCAGCAGTCTCGGACAGAGCACATATACTCAGTATTTT.

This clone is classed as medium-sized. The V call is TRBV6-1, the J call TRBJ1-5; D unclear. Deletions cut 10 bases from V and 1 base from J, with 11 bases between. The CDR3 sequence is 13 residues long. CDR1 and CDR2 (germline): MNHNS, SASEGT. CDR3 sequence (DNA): TGTGCCACCACCCTTGGGAGCAATCAGCCCCAGCATTTT. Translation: CATTLGSNQPQHF.

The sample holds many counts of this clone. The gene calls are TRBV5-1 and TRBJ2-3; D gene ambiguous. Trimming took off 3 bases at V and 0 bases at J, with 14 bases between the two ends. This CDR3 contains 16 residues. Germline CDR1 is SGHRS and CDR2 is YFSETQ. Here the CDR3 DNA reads TGCGCCAGCAGCTCCGACGGGTTCCCTAGCACAGATACGCAGTATTTT. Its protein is CASSSDGFPSTDTQYF.

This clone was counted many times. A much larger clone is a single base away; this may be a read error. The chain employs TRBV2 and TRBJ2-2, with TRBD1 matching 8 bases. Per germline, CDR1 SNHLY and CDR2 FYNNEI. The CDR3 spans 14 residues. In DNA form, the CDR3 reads TGTGCCAGCAATAGACAGGGGAACACCCGGGAGCTGTTTTTT. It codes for CASNRQGNTRELFF.

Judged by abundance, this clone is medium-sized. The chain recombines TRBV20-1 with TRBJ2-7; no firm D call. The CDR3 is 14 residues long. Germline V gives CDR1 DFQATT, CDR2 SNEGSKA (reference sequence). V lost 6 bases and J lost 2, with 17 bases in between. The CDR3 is CSAHGFVRTYEQYF. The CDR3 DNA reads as TGCAGTGCCCACGGCTTTGTGCGGACCTACGAGCAGTACTTC.

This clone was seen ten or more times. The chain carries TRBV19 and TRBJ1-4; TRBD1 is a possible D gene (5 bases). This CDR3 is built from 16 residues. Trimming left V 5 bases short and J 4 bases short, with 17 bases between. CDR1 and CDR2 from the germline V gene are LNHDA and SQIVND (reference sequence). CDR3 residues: CASSAPRTGDNEKLFF. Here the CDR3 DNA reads TGTGCCAGTAGTGCCCCGCGGACGGGGGATAATGAAAAACTGTTTTTT.

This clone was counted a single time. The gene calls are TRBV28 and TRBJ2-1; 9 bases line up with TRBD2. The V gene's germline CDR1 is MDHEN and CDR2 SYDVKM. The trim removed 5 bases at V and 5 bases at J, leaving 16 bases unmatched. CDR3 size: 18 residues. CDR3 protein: CASSPRRGLTSGHNEQFF. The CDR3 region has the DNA TGTGCCAGCAGTCCCCGCAGGGGCCTGACTAGCGGCCACAATGAGCAGTTCTTC. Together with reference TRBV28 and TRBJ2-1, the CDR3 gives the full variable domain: DVKVTQSSRYLVKRTGEKVFLECVQDMDHENMFWYRQDPGLGLRLIYFSYDVKMKEKGDIPEGYSVSREKKERFSLILESASTNQTSMYLCASSPRRGLTSGHNEQFFGPGTRLTVL.

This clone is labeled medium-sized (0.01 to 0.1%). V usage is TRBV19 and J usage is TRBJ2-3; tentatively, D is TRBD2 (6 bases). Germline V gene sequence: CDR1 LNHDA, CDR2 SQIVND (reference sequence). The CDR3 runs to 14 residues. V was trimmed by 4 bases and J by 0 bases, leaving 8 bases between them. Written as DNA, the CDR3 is TGTGCCAGTAGTACTAGCGCTAGCACAGATACGCAGTATTTT. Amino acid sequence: CASSTSASTDTQYF.

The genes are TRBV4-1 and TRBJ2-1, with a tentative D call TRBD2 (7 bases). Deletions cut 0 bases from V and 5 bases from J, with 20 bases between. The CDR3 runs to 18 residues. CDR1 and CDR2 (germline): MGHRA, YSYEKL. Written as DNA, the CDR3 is TGCGCCAGCAGCCAAGAGGGGGTAGGGGGAGGGCCGCACAATGAGCAGTTCTTC. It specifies CASSQEGVGGGPHNEQFF.

In nucleotides, the CDR3 is TGTGCCAGCAGTGAAGCGGAGGAGGGTTGGAATGGCTACACCTTC. Encoded protein: CASSEAEEGWNGYTF. The V gene is TRBV2, the J gene TRBJ1-2; the D is unclear. Germline lookup yields CDR1 SNHLY and CDR2 FYNNEI. Trimming took 0 bases from V and 6 from J, leaving 14 bases between them. This CDR3 has 15 amino acids.

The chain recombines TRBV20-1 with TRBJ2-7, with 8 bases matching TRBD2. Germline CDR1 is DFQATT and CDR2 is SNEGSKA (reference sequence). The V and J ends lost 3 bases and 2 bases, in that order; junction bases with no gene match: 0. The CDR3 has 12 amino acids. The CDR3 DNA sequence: TGCAGTGCTAGCGGGAGGGCCTACGAGCAGTACTTC. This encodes CSASGRAYEQYF.

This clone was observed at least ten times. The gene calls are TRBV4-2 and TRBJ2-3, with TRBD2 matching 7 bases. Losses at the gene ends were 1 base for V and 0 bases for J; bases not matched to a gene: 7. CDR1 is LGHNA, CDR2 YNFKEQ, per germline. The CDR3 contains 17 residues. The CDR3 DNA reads TGTGCCAGCAGCCAAGCCGGGACTACGTCTAGCACAGATACGCAGTATTTT. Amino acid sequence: CASSQAGTTSSTDTQYF.

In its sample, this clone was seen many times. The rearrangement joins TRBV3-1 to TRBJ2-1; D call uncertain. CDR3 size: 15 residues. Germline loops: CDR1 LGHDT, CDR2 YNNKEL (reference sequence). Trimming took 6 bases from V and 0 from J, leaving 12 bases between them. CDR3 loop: CASSLTISSYNEQFF. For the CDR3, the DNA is TGTGCCAGCAGTCTCACCATCTCCTCCTACAATGAGCAGTTCTTC.